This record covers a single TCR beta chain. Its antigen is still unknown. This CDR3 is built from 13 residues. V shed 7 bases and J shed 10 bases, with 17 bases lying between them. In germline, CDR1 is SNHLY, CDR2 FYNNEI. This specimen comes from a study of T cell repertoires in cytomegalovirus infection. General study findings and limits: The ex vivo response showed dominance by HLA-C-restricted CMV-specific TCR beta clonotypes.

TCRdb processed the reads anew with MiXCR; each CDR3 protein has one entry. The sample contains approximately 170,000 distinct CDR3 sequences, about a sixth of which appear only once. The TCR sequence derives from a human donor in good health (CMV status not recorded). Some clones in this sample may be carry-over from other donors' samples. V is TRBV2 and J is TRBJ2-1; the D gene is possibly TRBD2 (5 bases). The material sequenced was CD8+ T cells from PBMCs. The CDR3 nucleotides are TGTGCCAGCATGAACGCCGAGGGAGAAGAGCAGTTCTTC. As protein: CASMNAEGEEQFF.